The 5 T cell receptor beta chains given below trace back to one sample, sequenced in a study of cytomegalovirus exposure and HLA in healthy donors. In the PCR, 60 Vbeta and 13 Jbeta primers were used. Sequenced by immunoSEQ multiplex PCR; TCRdb stores in-frame clones only, minus some. Counted here are roughly 160,000 clones, over 70% occurring once; the ten biggest clones make up around 5%. The sample taken for sequencing was PBMCs. The receptors derive from a man under 40 in good health and CMV-seronegative.

The chain recombines TRBV27 with TRBJ1-5; D perhaps matches TRBD1 (5 bases). This CDR3 comprises 13 residues. The germline V gene has CDR1 MNHEY and CDR2 SMNVEV (reference sequence). The V and J ends lost 2 bases and 5 bases respectively, with 7 bases between them. The CDR3 protein is CASSLGRDQPQHF. The CDR3 nucleotides read TGTGCCAGCAGTTTAGGCAGGGATCAGCCCCAGCATTTT.

The V gene is TRBV18, the J gene TRBJ2-5; 10 bases align to TRBD2. Losses at the gene ends were 3 bases for V and 4 bases for J; bases not matched to a gene: 8. CDR1 is KGHSH and CDR2 is LQKENI in the germline V gene. This CDR3 has 16 residues. The CDR3 protein is CASSPERGGSGETQYF. CDR3 coding DNA: TGTGCCAGCTCACCGGAGCGGGGGGGAAGTGGAGAGACCCAGTACTTC.

V gene TRBV9 combines with J gene TRBJ2-1; 9 bases map to TRBD2. The germline V gene has CDR1 SGDLS and CDR2 YYNGEE. The V and J ends lost 4 bases and 4 bases, in that order; junction bases with no gene match: 3. The CDR3 is made up of 14 amino acids. This CDR3 reads CASSPAGGYNEQFF. CDR3 sequence (DNA): TGTGCCAGCAGCCCAGCGGGGGGTTACAATGAGCAGTTCTTC.

This clone was detected a few times. This chain connects TRBV27 to TRBJ2-7, with a possible D match to TRBD2 (6 bases). V lost 3 bases and J 3 bases, leaving 12 bases between the germline ends. Looked up from germline, CDR1 is MNHEY and CDR2 is SMNVEV (reference sequence). The CDR3 length is 14 residues. The CDR3 here is CASSLLPAGYEQYF. CDR3 bases: TGTGCCAGCAGTTTGCTACCAGCGGGCTACGAGCAGTACTTC.

The rearrangement joins TRBV28 to TRBJ1-2; 10 positions match TRBD1. From germline, CDR1 is MDHEN and CDR2 SYDVKM. V was clipped by 1 base and J by 6 bases; unmatched bases: 8. The CDR3 runs to 16 residues. CDR3 sequence: CASSLLPLDRGDGYTF. Here the CDR3 DNA reads TGTGCCAGCAGTTTATTACCCTTGGACAGGGGGGATGGCTACACCTTC.